This is a list of T cell receptor beta chains from one sample in a study of T cells in Graves' hyperthyroidism and ophthalmopathy. TCRdb re-called the multiplex PCR reads through MiXCR, storing one row per CDR3 protein. The sample contains about 300,000 distinct CDR3 sequences, approximately 19% of which appear only once. Sequenced: blood. These TCRs come from a man between 50 and 59 years old with Graves' ophthalmopathy. Each CDR3 is given with its conserved first and last residue. D genes are given only for firm matches. Size is omitted from some rows. Given values are once, few, many or a class for expanded clones.

TRBV11-2	TRBJ2-1	NA	TRBD2	TGTGCCAGCAGCCCCAACCCCGGGACTAGCTCCTACAATGAGCAGTTCTTC	CASSPNPGTSSYNEQFF
TRBV4-1	TRBJ2-3	NA	TRBD2	TGCGCCAGCAGCCAAGAGGCCGGGAGGGAGGCAGATACGCAGTATTTT	CASSQEAGREADTQYF
TRBV14	TRBJ2-1	NA	TRBD2	TGTGCCAGCAGCCAAGAGGGGGGCCTAGCGGGAGGGCGGAGCTCCTACAATGAGCAGTTCTTC	CASSQEGGLAGGRSSYNEQFF
TRBV6-1	TRBJ2-1	NA	TRBD2	TGTGCCAGCAGTCCACTAGCGGGAGGGTTCTCCTACAATGAGCAGTTCTTC	CASSPLAGGFSYNEQFF
TRBV7-3	TRBJ2-7	few	NA	TGTGCCAGCAGTTCCCCCAAGGGGCAGTACTTC	CASSSPKGQYF
TRBV28	TRBJ2-7	many	TRBD1	TGTGCCAGCAGTTCCGACAGGGCCTACGAGCAGTACTTC	CASSSDRAYEQYF
TRBV5-1	TRBJ2-5	NA	NA	TGCGCCAGCAGCTTGGGGTCAGCAGGCGACGAGACCCAGTACTTC	CASSLGSAGDETQYF
TRBV7-9	TRBJ2-5	many	TRBD1	TGTGCCAGCAGCGCAGGGGACAGGGCCCAAGAGACCCAGTACTTC	CASSAGDRAQETQYF
TRBV6-1	TRBJ1-1	many	NA	TGTGCCAGCAGTGAATCTAGGGGCAGTGAAGCTTTCTTT	CASSESRGSEAFF
TRBV3-1	TRBJ1-1	many	NA	TGTGCCAGCAGCCATGCGGGTTTCAGGGCAGTTGAAGCTTTCTTT	CASSHAGFRAVEAFF
TRBV10-2	TRBJ2-5	NA	NA	TGCGCCAGCCGGGATTTTGGAGAGACCCAGTACTTC	CASRDFGETQYF
TRBV3-1	TRBJ2-1	NA	NA	TGTGCCAGCAGCCAAGCTAGGAGGGCCCCTACCTACAATGAGCAGTTCTTC	CASSQARRAPTYNEQFF
TRBV5-6	TRBJ2-2	NA	NA	TGTGCCAGCAGCTTGTTCCCAGGAGCCCAAAGGACCGGGGAGCTGTTTTTT	CASSLFPGAQRTGELFF
TRBV5-1	TRBJ2-3	few	TRBD2	TGCGCCAGCAGCTTGGCCAGCGGGGTTAGGACAGATACGCAGTATTTT	CASSLASGVRTDTQYF
TRBV7-9	TRBJ2-1	many	TRBD2	TGTGCCAGCAGAGGGGCTAGCGGGTTTAACGGTGAGCAGTTCTTC	CASRGASGFNGEQFF
TRBV7-9	TRBJ2-7	NA	NA	TGTGCCAGCAGCCCGGACAGTCTACCAGGGCCCTACGAGCAGTACTTC	CASSPDSLPGPYEQYF
TRBV7-2	TRBJ2-1	many	TRBD2	TGTGCCAGCAGCTTAGTTAGCGGGAGGCAGGGGGGTGAGCAGTTCTTC	CASSLVSGRQGGEQFF
TRBV5-4	TRBJ2-2	NA	TRBD2	TGTGCCAGCACCCTGCGGCGGGAGGGGCGCACCGGGGAGCTGTATTTT	CASTLRREGRTGELYF
TRBV18	TRBJ1-1	many	TRBD1	TGTGCCAGCTCACCGTTGAGGACCGGGACAGGGACTAACACTGAAGCTTTCTTT	CASSPLRTGTGTNTEAFF
TRBV20-1	TRBJ2-1	many	TRBD2	TGCAGTGCTCCTATAGCGGGAGGTGATGAGCAGTTCTTC	CSAPIAGGDEQFF
TRBV9	TRBJ2-5	few	TRBD2	TGTGCCAGCAGCGTAAAAAGCGGGAGGGAGACCCAGTACTTC	CASSVKSGRETQYF
TRBV7-2	TRBJ2-2	few	NA	TGTGCCAGCAGCCAGACAGGGAACACCGGGGAGCTGTTTTTT	CASSQTGNTGELFF
TRBV29-1	TRBJ1-2	NA	NA	TGCAGCTCTTCGGAGGCGGGGGCCGGAGGCTACACCTTC	CSSSEAGAGGYTF
TRBV5-1	TRBJ1-1	many	TRBD1	TGCGCCAGCCGACGGGACAGGGGGGCCACTGAAGCTTTCTTT	CASRRDRGATEAFF
TRBV10-2	TRBJ2-1	few	NA	TGCGCCAGCAGTGAGTCTGCGGGTTCCTACAATGAGCAGTTCTTC	CASSESAGSYNEQFF
TRBV6-1	TRBJ1-6	NA	NA	TGTGCCAGCACGGGGGGCTCACCCCTCCACTTT	CASTGGSPLHF
TRBV6-5	TRBJ2-1	NA	NA	TGTGCCAGCACTTACCGGGACCCCTGGGAGCAGTTCTTC	CASTYRDPWEQFF
TRBV20-1	TRBJ2-1	NA	TRBD2	TGCAGTGCTGCGTCGGGGCTAGCGGGAGGGCGGAGCTCCTACAATGAGCAGTTCTTC	CSAASGLAGGRSSYNEQFF
TRBV10-1	TRBJ2-3	NA	NA	TGCGCCAGCAGTGACTCCCGAGGGTTGGACACAGATACGCAGTATTTT	CASSDSRGLDTDTQYF
TRBV6-4	TRBJ2-2	few	NA	TGTGCCAGCAGTGACTACGGGTTCGGCAGCGTGGGCGGGGAGCTGTTTTTT	CASSDYGFGSVGGELFF
TRBV20-1	TRBJ2-7	NA	TRBD2	TGCAGTGCTAAAGCGGGGCGGGGGACGGGCGAGCAGTACTTC	CSAKAGRGTGEQYF